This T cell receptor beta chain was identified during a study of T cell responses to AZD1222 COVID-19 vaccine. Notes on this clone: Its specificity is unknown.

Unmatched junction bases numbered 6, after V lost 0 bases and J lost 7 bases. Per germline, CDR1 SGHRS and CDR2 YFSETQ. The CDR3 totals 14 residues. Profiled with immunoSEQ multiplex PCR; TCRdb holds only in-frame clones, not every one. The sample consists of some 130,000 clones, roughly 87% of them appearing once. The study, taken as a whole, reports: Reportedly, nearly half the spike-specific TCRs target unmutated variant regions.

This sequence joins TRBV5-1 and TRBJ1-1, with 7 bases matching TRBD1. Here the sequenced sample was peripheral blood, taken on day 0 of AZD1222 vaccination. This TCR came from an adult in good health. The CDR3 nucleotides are TGCGCCAGCAGCTTGGCCAGTACAGGGGTTGAAGCTTTCTTT. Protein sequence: CASSLASTGVEAFF.